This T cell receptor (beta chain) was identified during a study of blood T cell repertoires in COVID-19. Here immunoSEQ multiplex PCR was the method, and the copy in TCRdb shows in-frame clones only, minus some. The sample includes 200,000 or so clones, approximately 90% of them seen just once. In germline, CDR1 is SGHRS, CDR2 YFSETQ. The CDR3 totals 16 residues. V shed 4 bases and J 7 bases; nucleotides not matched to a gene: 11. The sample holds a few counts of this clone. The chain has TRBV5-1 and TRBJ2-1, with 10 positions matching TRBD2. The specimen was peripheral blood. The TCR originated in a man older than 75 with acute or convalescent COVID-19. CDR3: CASSPKTSGIGNEQFF. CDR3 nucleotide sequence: TGCGCCAGCAGCCCAAAAACTAGCGGGATTGGAAATGAGCAGTTCTTC.